Listed here is a single T cell receptor (beta chain). What it recognizes is unknown. The J segment lost 5 bases and the V segment lost 1 base, leaving 9 bases of the junction unmatched. The CDR3 loop spans 18 amino acids. Germline CDR1 is SGHTA and CDR2 is FQGNSA. The data stem from a study of T cell responses to AZD1222 COVID-19 vaccine. The protocol was immunoSEQ multiplex PCR, while the TCRdb copy is restricted to in-frame clones and leaves out a portion. The profile shows 80,000 to 100,000 clones, about 86% of them singletons. Whole-study findings and limits: The study found vaccine-associated CD4 TCRs spanning spike, dominant at 160-218 and 743-854. Spike-specific TCR repertoires showed rising breadth and depth after two AZD1222 doses. A mostly white British donor set with more females was recruited, and clonal diversity was possibly underestimated.

The receptor was isolated from an adult in good health. The chain couples TRBV7-2 to TRBJ2-2, with 11 bases that match TRBD1. Here the sequenced sample was peripheral blood, taken on day 0 of AZD1222 vaccination. Here the CDR3 reads CASSLVARDRGWTGELFF. As DNA, the CDR3 is TGTGCCAGCAGCTTAGTAGCACGGGACAGGGGGTGGACCGGGGAGCTGTTTTTT.